This TCR beta chain was obtained from a study of identical twins. At least ten counts were recorded for this clonotype. TCRdb called the 5' RACE reads again in MiXCR, with one record for every CDR3 protein. The data hold 200,000 to 300,000 distinct CDR3 sequences, with around 6.6% observed a single time. The junction had 9 bases not matched to a gene; V was cut back by 0 bases and J by 8 bases. Germline CDR1 and CDR2: SQVTM and ANQGSEA. The CDR3 loop spans 15 amino acids. The same sample was also used in a study of yellow fever vaccine responses in identical twins.

The specimen was memory (CD45RO+) T cells sorted from blood. The rearrangement joins TRBV29-1 to TRBJ2-3; 9 nucleotides line up with TRBD2. The sequence derives from a woman aged 18-29 years in good health. The DNA for the CDR3 is TGCAGCGTTGAAGATATAAGTAGCGGGAGAGGTACGCAGTATTTT. This sequence encodes CSVEDISSGRGTQYF.